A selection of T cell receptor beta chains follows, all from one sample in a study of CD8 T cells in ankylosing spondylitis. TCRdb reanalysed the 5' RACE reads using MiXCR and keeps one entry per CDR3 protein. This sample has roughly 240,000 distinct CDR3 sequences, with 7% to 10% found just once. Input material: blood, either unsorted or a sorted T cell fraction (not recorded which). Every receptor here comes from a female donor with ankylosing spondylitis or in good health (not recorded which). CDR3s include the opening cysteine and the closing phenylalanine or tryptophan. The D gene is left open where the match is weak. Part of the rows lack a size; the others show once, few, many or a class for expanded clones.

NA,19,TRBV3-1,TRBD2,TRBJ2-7,TGTGCCTGCTCCCAGCATGCCCGCGGGAGGGCCTCCTCCTACTACGAGCAGTACTTC,CACSQHARGRASSYYEQYF
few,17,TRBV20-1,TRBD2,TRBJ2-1,TGCTGTGCTAGAGGGGCTAACCCGGGACTAGCGAGAAATGAGCAGTTCTTC,CCARGANPGLARNEQFF
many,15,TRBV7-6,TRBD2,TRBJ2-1,TGTGCCAGCAGCCGAAGCGGGACCTCCTACAATGAGCAGTTCTTC,CASSRSGTSYNEQFF
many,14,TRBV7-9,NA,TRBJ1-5,TGTGCCAGCAGCTTAAGTAGTGGCAATCAGCCCCAGCATTTT,CASSLSSGNQPQHF
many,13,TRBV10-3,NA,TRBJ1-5,TGTGCCATCAGTGGGTCGGAGGGGGTTCCCCAGCATTTT,CAISGSEGVPQHF
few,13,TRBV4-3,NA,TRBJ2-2,TGCGCCAGCAGCCAAACTTACACCGGGGAGCTGTTTTTT,CASSQTYTGELFF
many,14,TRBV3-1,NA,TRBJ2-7,TGTGCCAGCAGCCTCTCCGGGAGAGGCTACGAGCAGTACTTC,CASSLSGRGYEQYF
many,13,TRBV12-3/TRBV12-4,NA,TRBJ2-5,TGTGCCAGCACTCCCGGGACCCTTGGCGTCCAGTACTTC,CASTPGTLGVQYF
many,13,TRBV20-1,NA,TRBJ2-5,TGCAGTGCTAGCGGGGGTAACCAGGAGACCCAGTACTTC,CSASGGNQETQYF
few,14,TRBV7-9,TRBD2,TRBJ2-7,TGTGCCAGCAGCTTGGCTAGCGGGAGTTGGGAGCAGTACTTC,CASSLASGSWEQYF
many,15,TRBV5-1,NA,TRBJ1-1,TGCGCCAGCAGCTTGGGGATAACAGGGTTCACTGAAGCTTTCTTT,CASSLGITGFTEAFF
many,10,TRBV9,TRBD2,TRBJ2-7,TGTGCCTCCAGCGGGGTCGAGCAGTACTTC,CASSGVEQYF
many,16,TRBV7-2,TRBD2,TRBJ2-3,TGTGCCAGCAGCTACGGACTAGCGGGTAACACAGATACGCAGTATTTT,CASSYGLAGNTDTQYF
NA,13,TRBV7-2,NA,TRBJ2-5,TGTGCCAGCAGCTTAGGACTAGGACAGACCCAGTACTTC,CASSLGLGQTQYF
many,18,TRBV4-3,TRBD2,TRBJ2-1,TGCGCCAGCAGCCAAGTAGGGCCTAGCGGGAGTGACAACAATGAGCAGTTCTTC,CASSQVGPSGSDNNEQFF
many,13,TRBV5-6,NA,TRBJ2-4,TGTGCCAGCAGCTTGGGCGGGGCCCTCATTCAGTACTTC,CASSLGGALIQYF
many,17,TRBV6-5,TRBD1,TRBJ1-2,TGTGCCAGCAGTTACTCGAGGGGCGCCAAGGGGGCTACCCCCTACACCTTC,CASSYSRGAKGATPYTF
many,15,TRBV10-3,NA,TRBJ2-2,TGTGCCATCAGTGGTGACACGACGAACACCGGGGAGCTGTTTTTT,CAISGDTTNTGELFF
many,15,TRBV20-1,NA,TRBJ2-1,TGCAGTGCTAGCCCCCCTAGGATCTCCTACAATGAGCAGTTCTTC,CSASPPRISYNEQFF
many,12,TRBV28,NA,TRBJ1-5,TGTGCCAGCAGTTTAGCAGCCCTTCCCCAGCATTTT,CASSLAALPQHF
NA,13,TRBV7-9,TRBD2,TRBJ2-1,TGTGCCAGCGAGAGCGGGACTCTAATTGAGCAGTTCTTC,CASESGTLIEQFF
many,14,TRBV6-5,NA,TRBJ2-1,TGTGCCAGCAGTTCCGGGACTCCAAGGGATGAGCAGTTCTTC,CASSSGTPRDEQFF
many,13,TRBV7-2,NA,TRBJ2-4,TGTGCCAGCAGCAAGGAGCAGGCCCTCCCCAAATACTTC,CASSKEQALPKYF
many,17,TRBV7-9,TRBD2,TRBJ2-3,TGTGCCAGCAGCCCATCGCTCGCGGGAGGAAGAACAGATACGCAGTATTTT,CASSPSLAGGRTDTQYF
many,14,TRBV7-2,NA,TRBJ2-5,TGTGCCAGCAGCTACCCGGCTACCCAAGAGACCCAGTACTTC,CASSYPATQETQYF
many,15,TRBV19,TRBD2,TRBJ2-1,TGTGCCAGTAGTAGAAGCGGGAGCGCCTACAATGAGCAGTTCTTC,CASSRSGSAYNEQFF
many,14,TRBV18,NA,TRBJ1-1,TGTGCCAGCTCACCCCTAGAGACGAACACTGAAGCTTTCTTT,CASSPLETNTEAFF
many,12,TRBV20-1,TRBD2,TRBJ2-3,TGCAGTGCTAGGGGGACTAGTCGCGCGCAGTATTTT,CSARGTSRAQYF
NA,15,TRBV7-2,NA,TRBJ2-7,TGTGCCAGCAGCTTAGCTGCACAGGGTTTGAGGGAGCAGTACTTC,CASSLAAQGLREQYF
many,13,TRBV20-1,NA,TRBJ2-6,TGCAGTGCCCCGACCCCTGGGGCCAACGTCCTGACTTTC,CSAPTPGANVLTF
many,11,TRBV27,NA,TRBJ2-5,TGTGCCAGCAGTTTAGACGGGACCCAGTACTTC,CASSLDGTQYF
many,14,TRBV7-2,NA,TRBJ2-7,TGTGCCAGCAGCTTACTCCGGGAGACCTACGAGCAGTACTTC,CASSLLRETYEQYF
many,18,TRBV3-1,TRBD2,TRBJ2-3,TGTGCCAGCAGCCAGTCCGCCAGACTAGCGGGAGCCACAGATACGCAGTATTTT,CASSQSARLAGATDTQYF
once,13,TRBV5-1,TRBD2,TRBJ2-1,TGCGCCAGCAGCGGGGGGGACTTCAATGAGCAGTTCTTC,CASSGGDFNEQFF
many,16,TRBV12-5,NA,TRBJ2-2,TGTGCTAGTGCCTACCGTACAGGGAATGAGGACGGGGAGCTGTTTTTT,CASAYRTGNEDGELFF
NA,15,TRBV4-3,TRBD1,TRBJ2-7,TGCGCCAGCAGCCAACGTCGGACAGGGCAAGAGGAGCAGTACTTC,CASSQRRTGQEEQYF
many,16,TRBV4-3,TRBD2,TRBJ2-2,TGCGCCAGCAGCCAAACTCTAGCGGCGAACACCGGGGAGCTGTTTTTT,CASSQTLAANTGELFF
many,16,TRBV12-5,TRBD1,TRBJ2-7,TGTGCTAGTGGTTTGCGAACAGGGGGAAGCTCCTACGAGCAGTACTTC,CASGLRTGGSSYEQYF
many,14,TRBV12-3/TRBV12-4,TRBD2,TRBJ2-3,TGTGCCAGCAGTTTACGCGCGGGGGCAGATACGCAGTATTTT,CASSLRAGADTQYF
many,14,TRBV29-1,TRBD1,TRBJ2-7,TGCAGCGTGGACACTACGGGACAGGGGTACGAGCAGTACTTC,CSVDTTGQGYEQYF
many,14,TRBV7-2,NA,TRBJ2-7,TGTGCCAGCAGCTTAAGCGCGAACTACCCCGAGCAGTACTTC,CASSLSANYPEQYF
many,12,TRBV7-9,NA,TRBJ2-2,TGTGCCAGCAGTGAAAGTTCCGGGGAGCTGTTTTTT,CASSESSGELFF
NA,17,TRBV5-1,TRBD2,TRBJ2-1,TGCGCCAGCAGCCCGGGAGGGGTGACTAGCGGGATGGATGAGCAGTTCTTC,CASSPGGVTSGMDEQFF
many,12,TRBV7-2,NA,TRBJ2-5,TGTGCCAGCAGCTTTTGGGGAGAGACCCAGTACTTC,CASSFWGETQYF
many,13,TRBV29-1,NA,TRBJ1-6,TGCAGCGTTGCTGACAGGCGTGATTCACCCCTCCACTTT,CSVADRRDSPLHF
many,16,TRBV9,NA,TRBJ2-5,TGTGCCAGCAGCGTATCCCCTCGGAGCGCAGAAGAGACCCAGTACTTC,CASSVSPRSAEETQYF
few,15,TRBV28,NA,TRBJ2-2,TGTGCCAGTGGGGGGAGGAGTCGAAACACCGGGGAGCTGTTTTTT,CASGGRSRNTGELFF
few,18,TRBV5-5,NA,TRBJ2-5,TGTGCCAGCAGCTATAGTGCCGGGTCCTTCGGTCTCGTGGAGACCCAGTACTTC,CASSYSAGSFGLVETQYF
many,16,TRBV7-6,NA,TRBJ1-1,TGTGCCAGCAGCCTTGGACAGCGGGTAAGGCCTTCTGAAGCTTTCTTT,CASSLGQRVRPSEAFF
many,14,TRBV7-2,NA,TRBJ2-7,TGTGCCAGCAGCTTAGGGAAAGGGGCTTACGAGCAGTACTTC,CASSLGKGAYEQYF
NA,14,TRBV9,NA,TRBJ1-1,TGTGCCAGCAGCGTCGGACAGTCCGACACTGAAGCTTTCTTT,CASSVGQSDTEAFF
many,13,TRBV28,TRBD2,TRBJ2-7,TGTGCCAGCAGTTCCGCGGGAGAGTACGAGCAGTACTTC,CASSSAGEYEQYF
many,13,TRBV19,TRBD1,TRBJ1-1,TGTGCCAGTAGTCCCCAGGGGGGGACTGAAGCTTTCTTT,CASSPQGGTEAFF
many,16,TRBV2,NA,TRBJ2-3,TGTGCCAGCAGAGAGACAGGCCATTTGGGGACAGATACGCAGTATTTT,CASRETGHLGTDTQYF
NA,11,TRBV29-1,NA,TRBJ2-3,TGCAGTTACAGGGAATTCGATACGCAGTATTTT,CSYREFDTQYF
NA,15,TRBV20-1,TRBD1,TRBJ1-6,TGCAGTGCTAGAGCCGCCGGGACAGGAAAATCACCCCTCCACTTT,CSARAAGTGKSPLHF
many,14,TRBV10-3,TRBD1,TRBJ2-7,TGTGCCATCAGGAGGGGGACAGGGGATTACGAGCAGTACTTC,CAIRRGTGDYEQYF
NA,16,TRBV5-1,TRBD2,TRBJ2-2,TGCGCCAGCAGCATAACAGCGGGAGGAAACACCGGGGAGCTGTTTTTT,CASSITAGGNTGELFF